This TCR beta chain originates from a study of identical twins. TCRdb reprocessed the 5' RACE reads via MiXCR and lists one record per CDR3 protein. The repertoire has some 760,000 distinct CDR3 sequences, 15% to 20% of them found once; the top ten carry about 12%. From germline, CDR1 is DFQATT and CDR2 SNEGSKA (reference sequence). The ends lost 6 bases at V and 3 bases at J; junction bases unmatched: 4. The CDR3 extends over 13 amino acids. These records were also assigned to another study, of T cells expressing NK-cell markers. That paper notes: There were seven HCMV-seropositive donors and one seronegative donor among the eight sequenced.

The chain has TRBV20-1 and TRBJ1-2, with 10 bases identical to TRBD1. Sequenced sample: PBMCs. The receptor comes from a woman aged 18-29 years in good health. The CDR3 DNA follows: TGCAGTGCGCGGACAGGGGGTGACTATGGCTACACCTTC. Translated: CSARTGGDYGYTF.